These T cell receptor beta chains were read from a single sample in a study of cytomegalovirus exposure and HLA in healthy donors. Produced via immunoSEQ multiplex PCR; TCRdb's table is partial and in-frame only. The table has more than 110,000 clones, about 76% seen once; the top ten hold 3% to 4.5%. The specimen was PBMCs. The receptors shown here come from a male donor in good health and CMV-seronegative. Each CDR3 is given with its conserved first and last residue. A D gene is named only where the DNA matches it firmly. The size field is filled for only some rows; it gives once, few, many or a size class.

d_call j_call clone_size v_call cdr3_aa cdr3_nt
. TRBJ2-7 . TRBV7-9 CASSLQRAEGQYF TGTGCCAGCAGCTTACAGCGGGCCGAGGGGCAGTACTTC
. TRBJ1-2 . TRBV4-1 CASSQESVGSYTF TGCGCCAGCAGCCAAGAAAGCGTTGGAAGCTACACCTTC
TRBD1 TRBJ2-5 . TRBV4-3 CASSQDRDRETQYF TGCGCCAGCAGCCAAGACAGGGACAGAGAGACCCAGTACTTC
. TRBJ2-4 once TRBV10-2 CASSDRMGGAKNSQYF TGCGCCAGCAGTGATCGTATGGGGGGGGCCAAAAACAGTCAGTACTTC
TRBD2 TRBJ2-1 . TRBV19 CASSRQAPGLAGVSSYNEQFF TGTGCCAGTAGCCGACAGGCGCCGGGACTAGCGGGTGTAAGCTCCTACAATGAGCAGTTCTTC
. TRBJ2-7 . TRBV5-5 CASSRLERGYEQYF TGTGCCAGCAGCCGACTAGAACGAGGGTACGAGCAGTACTTC
. TRBJ1-2 few TRBV5-6 CASSPVAQGNYGYTF TGTGCCAGCAGCCCCGTTGCACAGGGCAACTATGGCTACACCTTC
. TRBJ1-4 . TRBV7-8 CASSIEQGKYEKLFF TGTGCCAGCAGCATAGAACAGGGAAAGTATGAAAAACTGTTTTTT
TRBD1 TRBJ1-2 . TRBV7-3 CASSSPGQGDYGYTF TGTGCCAGCAGCTCACCGGGACAGGGGGACTATGGCTACACCTTC
TRBD1 TRBJ1-5 . TRBV7-4 CASSQGETGGGITQPQHF TGTGCCAGCAGCCAAGGGGAGACAGGGGGAGGTATAACTCAGCCCCAGCATTTT
TRBD2 TRBJ2-3 . TRBV9 CASSEGLAVNTDTQYF TGTGCCAGCAGCGAGGGACTAGCGGTGAACACAGATACGCAGTATTTT
TRBD2 TRBJ2-5 . TRBV2 CASMGLAGAGGETQYF TGTGCCAGCATGGGACTAGCGGGGGCCGGGGGTGAGACCCAGTACTTC
TRBD1 TRBJ2-5 . TRBV5-1 CASSLPTGAQETQYF TGCGCCAGCAGCTTACCGACAGGGGCGCAAGAGACCCAGTACTTC
TRBD1 TRBJ1-5 . TRBV7-2 CASSPRQGASNQPQHF TGTGCCAGCAGCCCCAGACAGGGGGCGAGCAATCAGCCCCAGCATTTT
. TRBJ2-2 . TRBV21-1 CASSIPPPVRDTGELFF TGTGCCAGCAGCATCCCCCCACCGGTCAGGGACACCGGGGAGCTGTTTTTT
TRBD2 TRBJ2-3 . TRBV7-2 CASSLVVAGGGDTQYF TGTGCCAGCAGCTTAGTAGTAGCGGGGGGTGGAGATACGCAGTATTTT
. TRBJ2-3 . TRBV7-8 CASSPISGTSTDTQYF TGTGCCAGCAGCCCCATCTCGGGGACTAGCACAGATACGCAGTATTTT
TRBD2 TRBJ2-1 . TRBV11-1 CASSSGLAGNNEQFF TGTGCCAGCAGCTCCGGACTAGCGGGGAACAATGAGCAGTTCTTC
. TRBJ1-3 . TRBV7-6 CASSSSGSDSGNTIYF TGTGCCAGCAGCTCTTCGGGATCGGACTCTGGAAACACCATATATTTT
TRBD2 TRBJ2-5 . TRBV5-6 CASSLLAGLETQYF TGTGCCAGCAGCTTATTAGCGGGCCTAGAGACCCAGTACTTC
. TRBJ1-2 . TRBV7-2 CASSPDKNYGYTF TGTGCCAGCAGCCCAGATAAGAACTATGGCTACACCTTC
. TRBJ2-3 . TRBV4-1 CASSQERLLGTDTQYF TGCGCCAGCAGCCAAGAGCGATTACTCGGCACAGATACGCAGTATTTT
TRBD1 TRBJ2-2 . TRBV2 CASRSALLGQGGTGELFF TGTGCCAGCAGATCGGCTTTGTTGGGACAGGGGGGTACCGGGGAGCTGTTTTTT
. TRBJ2-6 . TRBV27 CASSFTGGGANVLTF TGTGCCAGCAGTTTTACCGGGGGTGGGGCCAACGTCCTGACTTTC
. TRBJ2-7 . TRBV2 CASNGGFEEQYF TGTGCCAGCAATGGAGGGTTTGAGGAGCAGTACTTC
TRBD1 TRBJ2-5 . TRBV11-1 CASSLGSTGVQETQYF TGTGCCAGCAGCTTAGGGTCGACAGGGGTCCAAGAGACCCAGTACTTC
TRBD1 TRBJ2-1 . TRBV10-3 CAISDSKGTVYNEQFF TGTGCCATCAGTGACTCTAAGGGGACAGTCTACAATGAGCAGTTCTTC
. TRBJ1-2 . TRBV7-8 CASSLNPGAGGNYGYTF TGTGCCAGCAGCCTTAATCCAGGAGCCGGCGGGAACTATGGCTACACCTTC
TRBD1 TRBJ1-2 . TRBV5-1 CASSGTGDGYTF TGCGCCAGCAGTGGGACAGGGGATGGCTACACCTTC
TRBD2 TRBJ2-3 . TRBV19 CARCTCPGLNTDTQYF TGTGCCAGATGTACCTGCCCGGGACTAAACACAGATACGCAGTATTTT
TRBD2 TRBJ2-5 once TRBV15 CATKRGQETQYF TGTGCCACCAAGCGGGGCCAAGAGACCCAGTACTTC
. TRBJ2-7 . TRBV10-1 CASSEEGNAYEQYF TGCGCCAGCAGTGAAGAGGGAAATGCCTACGAGCAGTACTTC
TRBD1 TRBJ1-1 . TRBV5-1 CASSFTGGTEAFF TGCGCCAGCAGCTTTACAGGGGGTACTGAAGCTTTCTTT